A single T cell receptor (beta chain) is shown here with its context. Its antigen target is currently unknown. No base qualities exist here, and no much larger clone lies one base off it. The sample's treatment or condition label is to be understood as: roughly 20 received Ad26.COV2.S at low or high dose, single or two shots; several received placebo; per-sample allocation not given. Repertoires of vaccine and placebo recipients were sequenced from samples collected on day 63 after the first injection. In Cohort 1b, some 25 adults aged 18-55 years were enrolled at a single site in Boston, USA, between 29 July and 7 August 2020. Ad26.COV2.S consisted of a replication-incompetent adenovirus type 26 vector by which a prefusion-stabilized SARS-CoV-2 spike protein from the original Wuhan strain was expressed. From the germline V gene, CDR1 is SGHRS and CDR2 is YFSETQ. V lost 0 bases and J lost 6 bases; the stretch between them is 12 bases long. From its cysteine to its phenylalanine, the CDR3 spans 15 amino acids. Only the CDR3 DNA stays, 45 bases, in frame from base 1.

This record belongs to a study of Ad26.COV2.S vaccination and SARS-CoV-2 variants (dated by TCRdb to about 2021). Describing the broader study: Vaccine-arm donors were drawn from COV1001, a multicentre, randomized, double-blind, placebo-controlled phase I-IIa trial of Ad26.COV2.S in healthy adults. Ad26.COV2.S was administered intramuscularly at a dose of 5x10^10 or 1x10^11 viral particles, either as one shot or as two shots given 56 days apart. Sequencing of the TCRbeta repertoire served to evaluate the specificity and breadth of SARS-CoV-2-reactive T cell receptors following Ad26.COV2.S vaccination. The TCR-sequenced set comprised approximately 30 samples: approximately 19 Ad26.COV2.S vaccine recipients, 5 placebo recipients and 8 SARS-CoV-2 convalescent individuals. Trial participants were randomized into five groups of five, in which low-dose or high-dose Ad26.COV2.S was given once or twice, or placebo was given on both occasions. Investigators did not know the trial group allocation while performing experiments and assessing outcomes.

TCRbeta CDR3 regions were sequenced with the immunoSEQ Assay. After extraction, genomic DNA underwent amplification by bias-controlled multiplex PCR, followed by high-throughput sequencing. Processing in the source paper ran as follows. To quantify the absolute abundance of each unique TCRbeta CDR3 region, sequences were collapsed and filtered. T cell fraction was estimated by normalizing TCRbeta template counts to usable DNA, with usable DNA measured through amplification of reference genes found in all nucleated cells. Repertoire TCRs were annotated as SARS-CoV-2-specific by exact matching of V gene, CDR3 amino acid sequence and J gene to a known reactive TCR set. The reference SARS-CoV-2 TCR set came from MIRA and was filtered for enrichment in COVID-19-positive ImmuneCODE repertoires, removing public or cross-reactive TCRs. Drawing on the MIRA antigens, annotated TCRs were analysed further at the level of specific ORF or position within ORF. Breadth was defined as annotated unique rearrangements over total unique productive rearrangements; depth was the summed frequency of those rearrangements. TCR breadth was compared between groups using two-sided Wilcoxon rank-sum tests. The clones in this table, taken by TCRdb from immuneACCESS, are in-frame only. Not every clone is retained; where verified, under half of the shortfall comes from an unresolved V gene, and the cause of the rest is unknown. V and J calls and clone size are as listed in that table; D and trimming were resolved from the DNA. This sample is represented by about 480,000 clones; around 88% of them were singletons. The ten largest make up 10% to 15% of the sample.

What the research found in general, with its limitations: After vaccination, substantial breadth of spike-specific CD8+ and CD4+ T cell responses was reported. The study was not powered to compare responses between vaccine doses or regimens. Ad26.COV2.S recipients had higher spike-specific TCR breadth than placebo recipients (P = 0.0014). Vaccine and placebo recipients had comparable non-spike TCR breadth, which fits with the vaccine containing only spike. The authors noted that total T cell responses may have been underestimated by the TCR breadth and depth analyses.

The TCR comes from a person aged 18-65 years who received the Ad26.COV2.S COVID-19 vaccine or a placebo. This sample comprised peripheral blood, obtained in a trial of Ad26.COV2.S vaccine versus placebo. The sequence is built from TRBV5-1 and TRBJ2-2; TRBD1 is a possible D gene, resting on 6 matching bases. Read as DNA, the sequence is TGCGCCAGCAGCTTGGACAGGGTTATGTCCGGGGAGCTGTTTTTT. Protein translation: CASSLDRVMSGELFF.